This note documents a single TCR beta chain sequence. Its specificity is not known. This entry belongs to a study of T cell repertoires in cytomegalovirus infection. Background on the study: Well-studied HLA-B-restricted epitopes and recently identified HLA-C-restricted epitopes of CMV were both used in the study. Matching HLA type and CMV infection were both indicated by public TCR beta signatures.

TCRdb used MiXCR to reprocess the reads, holding one entry per CDR3 protein. The sample lists some 350,000 distinct CDR3 sequences; about 32% were seen once. Study results and limitations: The cumulative frequency of public TCR beta families identified carriers of CMV plus the relevant HLA. The ex vivo response was dominated by HLA-C-restricted CMV-specific TCR beta clonotypes.

Trimming removed 6 bases from V and 2 bases from J, with 12 bases in between. The CDR3 length is 14 residues. Germline CDR1 MDHEN, CDR2 SYDVKM. The TCR was taken from a human donor in good health (CMV status not recorded). Some clones in this sample may be carry-over from other donors' samples. Specimen: cultured PBMCs, collected from culture after CMV antigen stimulation. The rearrangement uses TRBV28 and TRBJ2-3, with D possibly matching TRBD1 (5 bases). The CDR3 loop is CASSQGGATDTQYF. CDR3 DNA: TGTGCCAGCAGCCAGGGTGGGGCCACAGATACGCAGTATTTT. The full variable domain, its missing parts supplied by reference TRBV28 and TRBJ2-3, is DVKVTQSSRYLVKRTGEKVFLECVQDMDHENMFWYRQDPGLGLRLIYFSYDVKMKEKGDIPEGYSVSREKKERFSLILESASTNQTSMYLCASSQGGATDTQYFGPGTRLTVL.